This T cell receptor beta chain was sequenced during a study of CD8+ T cells in alopecia areata. With V trimmed by 5 bases and J by 5 bases, 10 bases remained unmatched. There are 16 residues in the CDR3. Germline CDR1 and CDR2: LNHDA and SQIVND (reference sequence). The authors sorted CD4+ cells into CD25+CD127- cells for roughly five patients. RNA extraction and reverse transcription yielded cDNA as sequencing template. The assay was immunoSEQ multiplex PCR, and TCRdb's table has in-frame clones only and misses some. The table records over 14,000 clones, around three fifths of them present only once.

This TCR came from a human donor with alopecia areata. The sequencing input was CD4+ Tregs sorted from blood. This sequence joins TRBV19 and TRBJ1-4; the match to TRBD1 covers 8 bases. DNA for the CDR3: TGTGCCAGTAGTGCGCCTTCCCGGGACAGGAATGAAAAACTGTTTTTT. Its protein is CASSAPSRDRNEKLFF.